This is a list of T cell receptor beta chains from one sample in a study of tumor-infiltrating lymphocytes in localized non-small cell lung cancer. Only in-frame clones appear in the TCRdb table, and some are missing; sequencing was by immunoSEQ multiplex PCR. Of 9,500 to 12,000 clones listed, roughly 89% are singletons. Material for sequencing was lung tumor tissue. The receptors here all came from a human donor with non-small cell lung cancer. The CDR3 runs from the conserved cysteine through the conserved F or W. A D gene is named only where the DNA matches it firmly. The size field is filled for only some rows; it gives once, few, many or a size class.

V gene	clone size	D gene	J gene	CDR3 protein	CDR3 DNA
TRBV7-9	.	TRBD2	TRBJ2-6	CASSSLAGEGTVLTF	TGTGCCAGCAGCTCCCTAGCGGGAGAAGGCACCGTCCTGACTTTC
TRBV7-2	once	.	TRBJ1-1	CASRKLNTEAFF	TGTGCCAGCAGAAAACTGAACACTGAAGCTTTCTTT
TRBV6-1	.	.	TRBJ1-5	CASSEEQQGYQPQHF	TGTGCCAGCAGTGAAGAACAACAAGGGTATCAGCCCCAGCATTTT
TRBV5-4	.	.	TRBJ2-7	CASSSPGQTTYEQYF	TGTGCCAGCAGCTCCCCTGGACAAACCACCTACGAGCAGTACTTC
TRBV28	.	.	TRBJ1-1	CASSFPRGGMNTEAFF	TGTGCCAGCAGTTTCCCCAGGGGCGGAATGAACACTGAAGCTTTCTTT
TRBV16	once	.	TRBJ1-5	CASSQSANQPQHF	TGTGCCAGCAGCCAATCGGCGAATCAGCCCCAGCATTTT
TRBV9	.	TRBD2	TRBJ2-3	CASSVTSGGSPGTDTQYF	TGTGCCAGCAGCGTCACTAGCGGGGGTTCCCCTGGCACAGATACGCAGTATTTT
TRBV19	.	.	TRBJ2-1	CASSPHSSYNEQFF	TGTGCCAGTAGCCCCCACAGCTCCTACAATGAGCAGTTCTTC
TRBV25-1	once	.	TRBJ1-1	CASSLRGVNTEAFF	TGTGCCAGCAGTTTGAGGGGTGTGAACACTGAAGCTTTCTTT
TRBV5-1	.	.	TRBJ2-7	CASSLDDYEQYF	TGCGCCAGCAGCTTGGACGACTACGAGCAGTACTTC
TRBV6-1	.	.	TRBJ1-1	CASSGLPMNTEAFF	TGTGCCAGCAGTGGGCTACCAATGAACACTGAAGCTTTCTTT
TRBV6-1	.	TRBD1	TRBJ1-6	CASSAIQGARGPPLHF	TGTGCCAGCAGTGCAATCCAGGGGGCGCGTGGGCCACCCCTCCACTTT
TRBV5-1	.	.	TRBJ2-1	CASSLELGTGQLYEQFF	TGCGCCAGCAGCTTGGAGTTAGGGACCGGGCAATTATATGAGCAGTTCTTC
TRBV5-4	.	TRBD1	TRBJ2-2	CASSLGGTGGRVGELFF	TGTGCCAGCAGCTTGGGCGGGACAGGGGGCCGAGTCGGGGAGCTGTTTTTT
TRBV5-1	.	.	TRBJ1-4	CASSRGGGRNEKLFF	TGCGCCAGCAGCCGCGGGGGGGGCAGAAATGAAAAACTGTTTTTT
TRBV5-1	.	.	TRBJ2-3	CASSAGTPTQYF	TGCGCCAGCAGCGCGGGTACGCCCACGCAGTATTTT
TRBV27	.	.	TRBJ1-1	CASRDVHWSFEAFF	TGTGCCAGCAGGGACGTCCATTGGTCTTTTGAAGCTTTCTTT
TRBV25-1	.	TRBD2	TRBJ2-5	CASSELIAGNQETQYF	TGTGCCAGCAGTGAATTGATAGCGGGTAACCAAGAGACCCAGTACTTC
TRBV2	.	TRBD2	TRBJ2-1	CASSVSGRAYNEQFF	TGTGCCAGCAGTGTTAGCGGGAGAGCCTACAATGAGCAGTTCTTC
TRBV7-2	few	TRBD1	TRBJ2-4	CASSFSGGLAKNIQYF	TGTGCCAGCAGCTTTTCAGGGGGTTTGGCCAAAAACATTCAGTACTTC
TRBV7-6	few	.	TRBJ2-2	CASSLATTSNTGELFF	TGTGCCAGCAGCTTAGCTACTACTTCGAACACCGGGGAGCTGTTTTTT
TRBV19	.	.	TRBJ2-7	CASSIALFEGEQYF	TGTGCCAGTAGTATAGCCTTATTTGAGGGCGAGCAGTACTTC
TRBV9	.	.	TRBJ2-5	CASSTDGQETQYF	TGTGCCAGCAGCACAGACGGACAAGAGACCCAGTACTTC
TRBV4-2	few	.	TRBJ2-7	CASSQDFGSYEQYF	TGTGCCAGCAGCCAAGATTTCGGGTCCTACGAGCAGTACTTC
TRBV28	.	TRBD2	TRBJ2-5	CASSALGAGGRETQYF	TGTGCCAGCAGTGCCCTAGGGGCGGGAGGTCGGGAGACCCAGTACTTC
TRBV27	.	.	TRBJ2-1	CASSGDFSYNEQFF	TGTGCCAGCAGCGGGGACTTCTCCTACAATGAGCAGTTCTTC
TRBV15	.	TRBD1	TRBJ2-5	CATSFDLRQGSRETQYF	TGTGCCACCAGCTTTGACCTTAGACAGGGGAGCCGAGAGACCCAGTACTTC
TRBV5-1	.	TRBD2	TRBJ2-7	CASSSLAGGYEQYF	TGCGCCAGCAGCTCCCTAGCGGGGGGGTACGAGCAGTACTTC
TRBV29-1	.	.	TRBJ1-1	CSVATNTEAFF	TGCAGCGTCGCCACGAACACTGAAGCTTTCTTT
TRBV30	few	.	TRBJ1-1	CAWKVGNTEAFF	TGTGCCTGGAAAGTAGGGAACACTGAAGCTTTCTTT
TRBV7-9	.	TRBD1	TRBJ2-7	CASSSEGQGIYEQYF	TGTGCCAGCAGCTCGGAGGGACAGGGAATCTACGAGCAGTACTTC
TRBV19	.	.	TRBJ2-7	CASKGGGDGEQYF	TGTGCCAGTAAAGGGGGGGGTGACGGAGAGCAGTACTTC
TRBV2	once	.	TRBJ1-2	CASSRQGIDGYTF	TGTGCCAGCAGTCGTCAGGGGATCGATGGCTACACCTTC
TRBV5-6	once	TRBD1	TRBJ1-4	CASSFTGVEEKLFF	TGTGCCAGCAGCTTTACAGGGGTGGAGGAAAAACTGTTTTTT
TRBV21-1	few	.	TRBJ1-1	CASRKYVAIRTEAFF	TGTGCCAGCAGAAAGTACGTAGCAATTCGCACTGAAGCTTTCTTT
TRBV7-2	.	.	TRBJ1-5	CASSFRDSNQPQHF	TGTGCCAGCAGCTTCCGGGACAGCAATCAGCCCCAGCATTTT
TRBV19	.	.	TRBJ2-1	CASRLNTPAPNEQFF	TGTGCCAGTAGATTGAATACACCAGCCCCCAATGAGCAGTTCTTC
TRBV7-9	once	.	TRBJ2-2	CASSPSDRSTGELFF	TGTGCCAGCAGCCCCTCAGACAGGTCCACCGGGGAGCTGTTTTTT
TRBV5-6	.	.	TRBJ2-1	CASSLGPGQFF	TGTGCCAGCAGCTTGGGTCCGGGGCAGTTCTTC
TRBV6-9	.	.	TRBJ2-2	CASSQTGELFF	TGTGCCAGCAGCCAGACCGGGGAGCTGTTTTTT
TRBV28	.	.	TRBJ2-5	CATYPQGSGETQYF	TGTGCCACCTACCCTCAGGGCTCGGGGGAGACCCAGTACTTC
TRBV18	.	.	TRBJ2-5	CASSPRVGTQYF	TGTGCCAGCTCACCCAGAGTGGGGACCCAGTACTTC
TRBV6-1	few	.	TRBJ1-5	CASSEAIYGGNQPQHF	TGTGCCAGCAGTGAAGCGATATACGGTGGGAATCAGCCCCAGCATTTT
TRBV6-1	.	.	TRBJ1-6	CASSERDAGLNSPLHF	TGTGCCAGCAGTGAGAGAGACGCAGGCCTGAATTCACCCCTCCACTTT
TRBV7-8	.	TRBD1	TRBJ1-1	CASSSFGTGYTEAFF	TGTGCCAGCAGCTCATTTGGGACAGGATACACTGAAGCTTTCTTT
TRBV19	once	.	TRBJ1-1	CASRDNTEAFF	TGTGCCAGTAGGGACAACACTGAAGCTTTCTTT
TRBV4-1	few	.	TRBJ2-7	CASSQVLREGYEQYF	TGCGCCAGCAGCCAAGTACTGAGAGAGGGCTACGAGCAGTACTTC
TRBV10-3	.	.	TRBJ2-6	CAISDGYKGHTGANVLTF	TGTGCCATCAGTGACGGGTATAAGGGACACACTGGGGCCAACGTCCTGACTTTC
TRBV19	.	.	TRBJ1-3	CASSIKSRISGNTIYF	TGTGCCAGTAGTATAAAATCCCGGATCTCTGGAAACACCATATATTTT
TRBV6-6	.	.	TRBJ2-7	CASSPATGASSYEQYF	TGTGCCAGCAGTCCCGCGACGGGGGCAAGCTCCTACGAGCAGTACTTC
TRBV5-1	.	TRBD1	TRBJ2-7	CASSSGGQVPGQYF	TGCGCCAGCAGCTCTGGCGGACAGGTCCCTGGGCAGTACTTC